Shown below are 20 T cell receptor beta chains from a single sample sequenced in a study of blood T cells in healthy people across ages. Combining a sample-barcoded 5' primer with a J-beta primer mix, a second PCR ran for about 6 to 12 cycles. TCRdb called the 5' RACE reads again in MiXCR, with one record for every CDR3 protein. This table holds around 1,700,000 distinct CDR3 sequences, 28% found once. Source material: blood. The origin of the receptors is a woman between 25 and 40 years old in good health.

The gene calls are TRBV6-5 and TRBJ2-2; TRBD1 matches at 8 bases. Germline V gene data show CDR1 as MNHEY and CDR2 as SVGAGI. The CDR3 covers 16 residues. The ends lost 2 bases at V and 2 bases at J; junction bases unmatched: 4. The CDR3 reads CASSYRTGTNTGELFF. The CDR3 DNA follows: TGTGCCAGCAGTTACCGGACAGGGACCAACACCGGGGAGCTGTTTTTT.

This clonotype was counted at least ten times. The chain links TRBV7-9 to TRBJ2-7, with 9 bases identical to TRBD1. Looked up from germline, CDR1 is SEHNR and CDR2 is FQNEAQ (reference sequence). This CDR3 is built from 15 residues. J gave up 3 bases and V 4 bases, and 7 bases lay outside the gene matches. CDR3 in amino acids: CASSYGDRDLYEQYF. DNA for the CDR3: TGTGCCAGCAGCTACGGGGACAGGGACCTCTACGAGCAGTACTTC.

The CDR3 DNA follows: TGCAGTGCTAACGTGGGCGGGTTCTCCTACAATGAGCAGTTCTTC. It specifies CSANVGGFSYNEQFF. The J gene is TRBJ2-1, the V gene TRBV20-1; D may be TRBD2 (5 bases). Germline lookup yields CDR1 DFQATT and CDR2 SNEGSKA (reference sequence). There are 15 residues in the CDR3. The V and J ends lost 4 bases and 0 bases respectively, with 13 bases between them.

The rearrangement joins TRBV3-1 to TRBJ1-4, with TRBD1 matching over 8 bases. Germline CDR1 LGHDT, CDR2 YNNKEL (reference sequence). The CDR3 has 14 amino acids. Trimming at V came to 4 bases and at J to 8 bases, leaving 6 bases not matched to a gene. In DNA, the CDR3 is TGTGCCAGCAGCCGGAGGACAGGGAAAGAAAAACTGTTTTTT. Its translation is CASSRRTGKEKLFF.

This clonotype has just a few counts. In nucleotides, the CDR3 is TGCAGCGCTGGGGGACCATCGACCTACAATGAGCAGTTCTTC. Its translation is CSAGGPSTYNEQFF. V is TRBV29-1 and J is TRBJ2-1, with D possibly called TRBD1 or TRBD2 (5 bases each). V lost 7 bases to trimming and J lost 2 bases, with 15 bases between them. The CDR3 is 14 residues long. Germline V gene sequence: CDR1 SQVTM, CDR2 ANQGSEA.

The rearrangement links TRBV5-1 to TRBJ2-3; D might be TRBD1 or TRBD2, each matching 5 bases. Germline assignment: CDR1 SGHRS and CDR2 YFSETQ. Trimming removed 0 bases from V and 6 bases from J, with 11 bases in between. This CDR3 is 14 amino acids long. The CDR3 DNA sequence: TGCGCCAGCAGCTTGGAAGGGACGGGCGATACGCAGTATTTT. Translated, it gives CASSLEGTGDTQYF. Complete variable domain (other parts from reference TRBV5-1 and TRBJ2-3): KAGVTQTPRYLIKTRGQQVTLSCSPISGHRSVSWYQQTPGQGLQFLFEYFSETQRNKGNFPGRFSGRQFSNSRSEMNVSTLELGDSALYLCASSLEGTGDTQYFGPGTRLTVL.

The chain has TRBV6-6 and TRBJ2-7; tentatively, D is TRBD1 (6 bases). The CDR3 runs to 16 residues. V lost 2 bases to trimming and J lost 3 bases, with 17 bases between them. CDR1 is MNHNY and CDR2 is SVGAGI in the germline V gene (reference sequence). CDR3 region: CASSYPGPKGVYEQYF. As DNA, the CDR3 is TGTGCCAGCAGTTACCCAGGACCTAAGGGGGTCTACGAGCAGTACTTC.

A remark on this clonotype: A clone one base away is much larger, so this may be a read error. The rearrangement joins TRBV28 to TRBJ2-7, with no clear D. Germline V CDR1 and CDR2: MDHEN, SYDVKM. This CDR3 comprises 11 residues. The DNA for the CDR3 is TGTGCCGGCAGTTCACGTTGGGAGCAGTACTTC. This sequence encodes CAGSSRWEQYF.

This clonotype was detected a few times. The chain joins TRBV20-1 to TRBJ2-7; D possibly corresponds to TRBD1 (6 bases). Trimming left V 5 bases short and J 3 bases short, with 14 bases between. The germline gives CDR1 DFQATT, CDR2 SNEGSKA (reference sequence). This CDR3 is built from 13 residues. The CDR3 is CSASKPGHYEQYF. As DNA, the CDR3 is TGCAGTGCTTCTAAACCGGGACACTACGAGCAGTACTTC.

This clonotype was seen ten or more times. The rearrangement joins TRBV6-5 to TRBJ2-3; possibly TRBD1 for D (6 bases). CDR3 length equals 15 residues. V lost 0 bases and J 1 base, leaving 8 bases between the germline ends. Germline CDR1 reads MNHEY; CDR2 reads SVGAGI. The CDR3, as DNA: TGTGCCAGCAGTTACTCCGGGACACGCACAGATACGCAGTATTTT. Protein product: CASSYSGTRTDTQYF.

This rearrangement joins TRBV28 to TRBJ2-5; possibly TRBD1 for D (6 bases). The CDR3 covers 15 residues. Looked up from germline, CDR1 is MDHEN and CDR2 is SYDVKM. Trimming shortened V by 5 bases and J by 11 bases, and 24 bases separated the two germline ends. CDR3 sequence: CASSTTRTVGREQYF. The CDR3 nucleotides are TGTGCCAGCAGTACCACGAGGACAGTGGGAAGGGAGCAGTACTTC.

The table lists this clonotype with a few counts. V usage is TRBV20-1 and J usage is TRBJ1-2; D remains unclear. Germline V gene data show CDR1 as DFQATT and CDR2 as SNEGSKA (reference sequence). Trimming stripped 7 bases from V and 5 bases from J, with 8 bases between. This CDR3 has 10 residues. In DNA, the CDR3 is TGCAGTGTTCGAGAGTATGGCTACACCTTC. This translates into CSVREYGYTF.

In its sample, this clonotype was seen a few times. CDR3 sequence reads: CASSVTREGVGQETQYF. DNA of the CDR3: TGTGCCAGCAGCGTCACTAGAGAGGGAGTGGGCCAAGAGACCCAGTACTTC. This sequence joins TRBV9 and TRBJ2-7, with D perhaps TRBD2 (5 bases). TRBJ2-5 explains the end of the DNA better; the J call may be wrong. The V gene's germline CDR1 is SGDLS and CDR2 YYNGEE. The CDR3 is made up of 17 amino acids.

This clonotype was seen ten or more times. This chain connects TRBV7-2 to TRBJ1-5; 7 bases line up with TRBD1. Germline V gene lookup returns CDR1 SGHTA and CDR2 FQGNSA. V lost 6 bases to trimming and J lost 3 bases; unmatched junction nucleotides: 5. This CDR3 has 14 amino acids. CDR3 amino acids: CASRLGQFNQPQHF. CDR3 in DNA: TGTGCCAGCAGGTTGGGACAGTTCAATCAGCCCCAGCATTTT.

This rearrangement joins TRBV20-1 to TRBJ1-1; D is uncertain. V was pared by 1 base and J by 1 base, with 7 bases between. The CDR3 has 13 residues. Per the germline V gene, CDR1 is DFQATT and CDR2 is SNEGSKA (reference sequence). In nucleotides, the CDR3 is TGCAGTGCTAGAGTTGGACCGAACACTGAAGCTTTCTTT. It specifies CSARVGPNTEAFF.

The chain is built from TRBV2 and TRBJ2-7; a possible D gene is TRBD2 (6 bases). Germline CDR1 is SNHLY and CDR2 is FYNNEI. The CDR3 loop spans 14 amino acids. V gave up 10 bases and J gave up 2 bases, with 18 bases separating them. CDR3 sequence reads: CANSEAGSTYEQYF. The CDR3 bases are TGTGCCAACAGCGAAGCGGGCTCTACCTACGAGCAGTACTTC.

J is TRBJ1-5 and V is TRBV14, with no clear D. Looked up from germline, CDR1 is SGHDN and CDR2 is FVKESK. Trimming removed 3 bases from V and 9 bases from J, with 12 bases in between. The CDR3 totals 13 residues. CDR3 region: CASSQDSMRPQHF. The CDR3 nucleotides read TGTGCCAGCAGCCAGGACTCTATGAGGCCCCAGCATTTT.

The CDR3 nucleotides read TGTGCCAGCAGCTTTGGTGGGGGCACTAATGAAAAACTGTTTTTT. Translating it yields CASSFGGGTNEKLFF. This rearrangement joins TRBV7-2 to TRBJ1-4; weak D call: TRBD1 (6 bases). The germline V and J ends were trimmed by 3 bases and 2 bases, with 10 bases remaining between them. The CDR3 sequence is 15 residues long. In germline, CDR1 is SGHTA, CDR2 FQGNSA. The whole variable domain, remainder taken from reference TRBV7-2 and TRBJ1-4, is GAGVSQSPSNKVTEKGKDVELRCDPISGHTALYWYRQSLGQGLEFLIYFQGNSAPDKSGLPSDRFSAERTGGSVSTLTIQRTQQEDSAVYLCASSFGGGTNEKLFFGSGTQLSVL.

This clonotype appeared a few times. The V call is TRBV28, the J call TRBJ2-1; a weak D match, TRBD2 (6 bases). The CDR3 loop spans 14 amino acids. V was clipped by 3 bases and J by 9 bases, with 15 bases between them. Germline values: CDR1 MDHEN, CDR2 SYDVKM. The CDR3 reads CASSLEGVPFEQFF. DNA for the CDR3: TGTGCCAGCAGTTTGGAGGGTGTCCCTTTTGAGCAGTTCTTC. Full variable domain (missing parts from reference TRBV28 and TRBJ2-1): DVKVTQSSRYLVKRTGEKVFLECVQDMDHENMFWYRQDPGLGLRLIYFSYDVKMKEKGDIPEGYSVSREKKERFSLILESASTNQTSMYLCASSLEGVPFEQFFGPGTRLTVL.

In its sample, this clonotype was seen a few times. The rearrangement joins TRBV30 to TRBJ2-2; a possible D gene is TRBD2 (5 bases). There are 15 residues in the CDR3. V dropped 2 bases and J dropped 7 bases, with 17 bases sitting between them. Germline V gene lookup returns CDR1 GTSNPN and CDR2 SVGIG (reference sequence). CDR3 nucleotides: TGTGCCTGGAGTTTAAGGGAGAGGAGTGGCGGGGAGCTGTTTTTT. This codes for CAWSLRERSGGELFF.